A single sample is the source of the 18 T cell receptor beta chains below, sequenced in a study of cytomegalovirus exposure and HLA in healthy donors (dated by TCRdb to about 2017). The method was the immunoSEQ multiplex PCR assay. For the multiplex PCR, a mixture combining 60 forward primers for TCR Vbeta segments and 13 reverse primers for TCR Jbeta segments was used. In TCRdb, the immuneACCESS table is reduced to in-frame sequences with V and J assigned. These tables do not hold every clone; where another copy was compared, an unresolved V gene accounts for under half, and the others remain unexplained. This sample is represented by 220,000 or so clones; approximately 70% of them were singletons. Clones ranked in the top ten supply about 1.9% of the sample. Sequences were obtained from PBMCs. These receptors were collected from a young woman in good health and CMV-seronegative.

The chain combines TRBV6-5 with TRBJ1-5, with D perhaps matching TRBD1 (6 bases). The germline gives CDR1 MNHEY, CDR2 SVGAGI. This CDR3 has 13 residues. V gave up 6 bases and J gave up 5 bases, with 11 bases separating them. CDR3 DNA sequence: TGTGCCAGCAGGGTTGACAGGTATCAGCCCCAGCATTTT. Encoded protein: CASRVDRYQPQHF.

The V call is TRBV15, the J call TRBJ1-1; TRBD1 might be the D (5 bases). Trimming cost V 0 bases and J 3 bases, with 14 bases left between them. Germline V gene sequence: CDR1 LNHNV, CDR2 YYDKDF (reference sequence). The length of the CDR3 is 16 residues. This chain's CDR3 is CATSRDRSDRDTEAFF. The CDR3 DNA reads as TGTGCCACCAGCAGAGATAGGTCCGACAGAGACACTGAAGCTTTCTTT. Based on the CDR3 plus reference TRBV15 and TRBJ1-1, the full variable domain is DAMVIQNPRYQVTQFGKPVTLSCSQTLNHNVMYWYQQKSSQAPKLLFHYYDKDFNNEADTPDNFQSRRPNTSFCFLDIRSPGLGDTAMYLCATSRDRSDRDTEAFFGQGTRLTVV.

The chain links TRBV14 to TRBJ2-5, with D tentatively TRBD1 (6 bases). With 3 bases removed from V and 5 bases from J, the gap between germline ends came to 7 bases. Germline CDR1 and CDR2: SGHDN and FVKESK. This CDR3 region has 12 residues. The CDR3 DNA follows: TGTGCCAGCAGCCATAGGGGGGAGACCCAGTACTTC. Its protein is CASSHRGETQYF.

A few counts support this clone. This sequence joins TRBV18 and TRBJ2-5; weak D call: TRBD1 (5 bases). V was trimmed by 6 bases and J by 8 bases, leaving 16 bases between them. CDR1 is KGHSH, CDR2 LQKENI, per germline. The CDR3 length is 13 residues. The CDR3 reads CASSLDFRETQYF. CDR3 DNA sequence: TGTGCCAGCTCGCTTGATTTCAGGGAAACCCAGTACTTC. Using reference TRBV18 and TRBJ2-5 for the parts outside the CDR3, the full variable domain is NAGVMQNPRHLVRRRGQEARLRCSPMKGHSHVYWYRQLPEEGLKFMVYLQKENIIDESGMPKERFSAEFPKEGPSILRIQQVVRGDSAAYFCASSLDFRETQYFGPGTRLLVL.

This chain uses TRBV5-6 with TRBJ1-5; 7 positions match TRBD1. V was pared by 4 bases and J by 3 bases, with 7 bases of the junction left unmatched. CDR1 is SGHDT, CDR2 YYEEEE, per germline. The CDR3 runs to 15 residues. The CDR3 protein is CASSLQDRNNQPQHF. CDR3 in DNA: TGTGCCAGCAGCCTCCAGGACAGGAACAATCAGCCCCAGCATTTT.

The rearrangement links TRBV30 to TRBJ1-3; D remains unclear. The length of the CDR3 is 12 residues. The V gene's germline CDR1 is GTSNPN and CDR2 SVGIG (reference sequence). Trimming took off 5 bases at V and 0 bases at J, with 5 bases between the two ends. The CDR3 bases are TGTGCCTGGGAGGTCTCTGGAAACACCATATATTTT. Protein: CAWEVSGNTIYF.

As to this clone: Germline is not matched at one junction end, which may reflect a read error. The V and J genes are TRBV7-9 and TRBJ1-6; D remains ambiguous. CDR1 and CDR2 from the germline V gene are SEHNR and FQNEAQ (reference sequence). The length of the CDR3 is 15 residues. In DNA, the CDR3 is TGTTCCAGCAGCTTAGAACCCGGATGGGCCGAGCCCCTCCACTTT. Protein product: CSSSLEPGWAEPLHF.

The genes are TRBV4-2 and TRBJ1-2, with 7 bases fitting TRBD1. With V trimmed by 3 bases and J by 6 bases, 13 bases remained unmatched. There are 16 residues in the CDR3. The germline V gene encodes CDR1 LGHNA and CDR2 YNFKEQ. This chain's CDR3 is CASSQWTGGNWDGYTF. The CDR3 DNA is TGTGCCAGCAGCCAGTGGACAGGAGGGAATTGGGATGGCTACACCTTC.

This clone was picked up one time. The rearrangement joins TRBV9 to TRBJ2-3; unclear D gene. V was trimmed by 4 bases and J by 5 bases, leaving 8 bases between them. The CDR3 is 12 amino acids. Germline loops: CDR1 SGDLS, CDR2 YYNGEE. CDR3 in DNA: TGTGCCAGCAGCCCGCGGAAAGATACGCAGTATTTT. Translation gives CASSPRKDTQYF. Using reference TRBV9 and TRBJ2-3 for the parts outside the CDR3, the full variable domain is DSGVTQTPKHLITATGQRVTLRCSPRSGDLSVYWYQQSLDQGLQFLIQYYNGEERAKGNILERFSAQQFPDLHSELNLSSLELGDSALYFCASSPRKDTQYFGPGTRLTVL.

The genes are TRBV5-1 and TRBJ2-3; 11 bases are a match to TRBD1. V was pared by 2 bases and J by 6 bases, with 2 bases of the junction left unmatched. The CDR3 is 14 residues long. Germline lookup yields CDR1 SGHRS and CDR2 YFSETQ. For the CDR3, the DNA is TGCGCCAGCAGCTTCCGGGACAGGGGGGATACGCAGTATTTT. Its protein product is CASSFRDRGDTQYF. The full variable domain, in which reference TRBV5-1 and TRBJ2-3 provide the parts outside the CDR3, is KAGVTQTPRYLIKTRGQQVTLSCSPISGHRSVSWYQQTPGQGLQFLFEYFSETQRNKGNFPGRFSGRQFSNSRSEMNVSTLELGDSALYLCASSFRDRGDTQYFGPGTRLTVL.

This chain connects TRBV6-1 to TRBJ2-7, with TRBD1 matching 11 bases. The CDR3 runs 14 residues. Germline-derived CDR1 and CDR2 are MNHNS and SASEGT. Trimming at V came to 7 bases and at J to 2 bases, leaving 4 bases not matched to a gene. CDR3 DNA sequence: TGTGCCAGCATACGGGACAGGGGGACCTACGAGCAGTACTTC. Amino acids: CASIRDRGTYEQYF.

This chain joins TRBV9 and TRBJ2-7; a possible D gene is TRBD2 (5 bases). The CDR3 runs to 14 residues. Germline assignment: CDR1 SGDLS and CDR2 YYNGEE. Trimming removed 7 bases from V and 7 bases from J, with 21 bases in between. CDR3 DNA: TGTGCCAGCGGTCCGACTGGGAGTTTGAGGGAGCAGTACTTC. Residues: CASGPTGSLREQYF.

The chain joins TRBV19 to TRBJ1-4, with 8 positions matching TRBD1. The V gene end was trimmed by 3 bases and the J gene end by 5 bases; junction bases not matched to a gene: 5. This CDR3 is built from 15 residues. CDR1 and CDR2 from the germline V gene are LNHDA and SQIVND (reference sequence). CDR3 protein: CASSINRDRNEKLFF. The CDR3 bases are TGTGCCAGTAGTATCAACCGGGACAGGAATGAAAAACTGTTTTTT.

The chain employs TRBV6-5 and TRBJ1-2, with 7 bases aligning to TRBD1. The CDR3 covers 12 residues. Unmatched junction bases numbered 5, after V lost 5 bases and J lost 8 bases. The germline gives CDR1 MNHEY, CDR2 SVGAGI. Here the CDR3 reads CASSPGTAGYTF. As DNA, the CDR3 is TGTGCCAGCAGTCCCGGGACAGCCGGCTACACCTTC.

The chain carries TRBV19 and TRBJ2-7; 7 bases agree with TRBD1. V dropped 4 bases and J dropped 3; count of bases not matched to a gene: 9. The V gene's germline CDR1 is LNHDA and CDR2 SQIVND (reference sequence). The CDR3 runs 15 residues. The CDR3 loop is CASSKPQGDGYEQYF. The CDR3 DNA is TGTGCCAGTAGTAAACCCCAGGGGGACGGCTACGAGCAGTACTTC.

The chain links TRBV27 to TRBJ1-1, with D tentatively TRBD1 (6 bases). The CDR3 covers 18 residues. The germline V gene has CDR1 MNHEY and CDR2 SMNVEV (reference sequence). Trimming removed 1 base from V and 2 bases from J, with 20 bases in between. This chain's CDR3 is CASSLWGQAARENTEAFF. In nucleotides, the CDR3 is TGTGCCAGCAGTTTATGGGGGCAGGCGGCTCGCGAAAACACTGAAGCTTTCTTT.

A remark on this clone: One junction end does not reproduce the germline sequence, and a read error may be involved. Different DNA sequences within this sample yield the same CDR3. V gene TRBV5-1 combines with J gene TRBJ2-7; 8 bases fit TRBD1. CDR1 and CDR2 from the germline V gene are SGHRS and YFSETQ. This CDR3 contains 15 residues. The CDR3 spells CASEQGVLGTGEQYF. As DNA, the CDR3 is TGTGCCAGCGAACAGGGTGTACTCGGGACAGGCGAGCAGTACTTC. The variable domain in full, completed from reference TRBV5-1 and TRBJ2-7, reads KAGVTQTPRYLIKTRGQQVTLSCSPISGHRSVSWYQQTPGQGLQFLFEYFSETQRNKGNFPGRFSGRQFSNSRSEMNVSTLELGDSALYLCASEQGVLGTGEQYFGPGTRLTVT.

The chain links TRBV11-1 to TRBJ1-6; TRBD1 matches 10 bases. Germline V gene sequence: CDR1 SGHAT, CDR2 FQDESV (reference sequence). V trimming: 5 bases; J trimming: 10 bases; junction bases outside the gene matches: 2. CDR3 length equals 13 residues. This CDR3 reads CASSDRGRSPLHF. The CDR3 coding sequence is TGTGCCAGCAGCGACAGGGGGCGGTCACCCCTCCACTTT. Full variable domain (outside the CDR3, taken from reference TRBV11-1 and TRBJ1-6): EAEVAQSPRYKITEKSQAVAFWCDPISGHATLYWYRQILGQGPELLVQFQDESVVDDSQLPKDRFSAERLKGVDSTLKIQPAELGDSAMYLCASSDRGRSPLHFGNGTRLTVT.